This T cell receptor beta chain is from a study of T cells in Graves' hyperthyroidism and ophthalmopathy. Exclusion of a patient resulted from uncontrolled infection, other autoimmune disease, pregnancy or lactation. Fresh peripheral blood, about 9.6 ml, yielded the PBMCs. Study-level findings and limits: Most thyroid clonotypes that were expanded above 0.001 also turned up in blood.

Amplified TCR beta CDR3 regions derived from RNA transcripts. During a first-round RT-PCR of the TCR CDR3, the HTBI primer set was used. Via MiXCR, TCRdb re-called the multiplex PCR reads, giving one row per CDR3 protein. The sample carries more than 500,000 distinct CDR3 sequences, about 15% recorded once. This clonotype was detected only a few times. Its antigen remains unknown. This CDR3 is 14 amino acids long. The V end lost 4 bases, the J end lost 4 bases, and 13 bases lay between the germline ends. CDR1 ENHRY and CDR2 SYGVKD come from the germline V gene. The sample consisted of blood. This sequence was found in a woman between 25 and 40 years old with Graves' ophthalmopathy. The J gene is TRBJ1-2, the V gene TRBV10-3; D is unresolved. DNA of the CDR3: TGTGCCATCAGTGCCGGGTCGTCGGTCTATGGCTACACCTTC. This codes for CAISAGSSVYGYTF.